This paragraph covers one T cell receptor beta chain sequence. This record belongs to a study of cytomegalovirus exposure and HLA in healthy donors. Amplification used 60 Vbeta primers and 13 Jbeta primers. TCRdb's table, derived via immunoSEQ multiplex PCR, lists solely in-frame clones and lacks some. The sample includes 150,000 to 160,000 clones, about 68% of them seen just once. This CDR3 comprises 14 residues. Germline assignment: CDR1 LNHDA and CDR2 SQIVND (reference sequence). V lost 6 bases and J lost 4; bases outside the gene matches: 6. The sequence was collected from a man in his thirties or forties in good health and CMV-seronegative. The source material was PBMCs. This chain connects TRBV19 to TRBJ2-1; 7 bases fit TRBD1. The CDR3 region is CASSPGQSYNEQFF. The CDR3 bases are TGTGCCAGTAGCCCGGGACAGTCATACAATGAGCAGTTCTTC.